Listed here are 6 T cell receptor beta chains from one sample, sequenced in a study of T cell clonality in common variable immunodeficiency. Using immunoSEQ multiplex PCR, the repertoire was profiled, and TCRdb retains in-frame clones only, with some absent. The record shows about 81,000 clones for this sample, with no singletons present. Sequenced material: peripheral blood mononuclear cells. The receptors stem from a person aged 18 to 75 in good health.

This clone has a count of ten or more. With the read ending 3 residues before the CDR3 end, the germline J gene is used to fill in that end. The V and J genes are TRBV7-8 and TRBJ1-1; D unclear. There are 14 residues in the CDR3. Per germline, CDR1 SGHVS and CDR2 FQNEAQ. Trimming stripped 5 bases from V and 1 base from J, with 11 bases between. CDR3 region: CASSPWSGNTEAFF. The sequenced part of the CDR3 DNA is TGTGCCAGCAGCCCATGGTCAGGGAACACTGAA.

At least ten counts were recorded for this clone. The read halts 3 residues ahead of the CDR3 end, with the missing end drawn from the germline J gene. V gene TRBV24-1 combines with J gene TRBJ2-7; 10 bases fit TRBD1. CDR1 and CDR2 (germline): KGHDR, SFDVKD. The CDR3 consists of 16 residues. V gave up 4 bases and J gave up 0 bases; unmatched junction bases: 5. The covered CDR3 bases are TGTGCCACCAGTGACCCCGGGACAGGGGACTCCTACGAG. Encoded protein: CATSDPGTGDSYE. The full CDR3 is CATSDPGTGDSYEQYF.

This clone came up many times. The CDR3 extends 3 residues past the end of the read, so its final part is completed from the germline J gene. The V call is TRBV20-1, the J call TRBJ2-2; 7 positions match TRBD2. After removal of 3 bases from V and 2 bases from J, the junction contained 6 bases not matched to a gene. The CDR3 totals 15 residues. CDR1 and CDR2 from the germline V gene are DFQATT and SNEGSKA (reference sequence). CDR3 protein: CSARRASGNTGELFF. The CDR3 bases that were read are TGCAGTGCTAGGAGAGCTAGCGGCAACACCGGGGAG.

This clone was observed many times. The read falls 3 residues short of the CDR3 end, and the missing part is taken from the germline J gene. This chain joins TRBV19 and TRBJ2-7; maybe TRBD1 (5 bases). The V end lost 6 bases, the J end lost 3 bases, and 21 bases lay between the germline ends. Per the germline V gene, CDR1 is LNHDA and CDR2 is SQIVND (reference sequence). The CDR3 loop spans 16 amino acids. The CDR3 region is CASSFLGRGFNYEQYF. The sequenced part of the CDR3 DNA is TGTGCCAGTAGCTTCTTGGGAAGGGGATTTAACTACGAG.

This clone occurred many times. Coverage ceases 3 residues before the CDR3 finishes, and the germline J gene fills in the end. The chain uses TRBV20-1 and TRBJ2-7, with TRBD2 matching over 7 bases. Looked up from germline, CDR1 is DFQATT and CDR2 is SNEGSKA (reference sequence). Trimming took 5 bases from V and 6 from J; bases not matched to a gene: 16. This CDR3 region has 15 residues. CDR3 bases read: TGCAGTGCTCACGGACTAGTGGGGCCCAAGGGCGAG. Translating gives CSAHGLVGPKGE. The CDR3 reads in full as CSAHGLVGPKGEQYF.

In its sample, this clone was seen many times. The CDR3 goes on 3 residues after the read ends, and that part is filled in from the germline J gene. This chain links TRBV20-1 with TRBJ2-3; 11 bases fit TRBD2. With 5 bases clipped from V and 4 bases from J, the junction kept 5 bases outside the gene matches. Germline V gene sequence: CDR1 DFQATT, CDR2 SNEGSKA (reference sequence). This CDR3 spans 14 amino acids. Here the CDR3 reads CSAQLAGAPDTQYF. The covered CDR3 bases are TGCAGTGCTCAACTAGCGGGAGCCCCAGATACG.